This record covers a single T cell receptor beta chain. There are 15 residues in the CDR3. V lost 7 bases to trimming and J lost 4 bases, with 20 bases between them. Germline lookup yields CDR1 SNHLY and CDR2 FYNNEI. This entry is derived from a study of graft-versus-host responses after intestinal transplantation. Sequenced by immunoSEQ multiplex PCR; TCRdb stores in-frame clones only, minus some. The sample has almost 55,000 clones, around 90% seen once. The sample consisted of PBMCs, taken around 95 weeks after intestinal transplant. The sequence was obtained from a human patient who received an intestinal transplant, so some T cells may come from the graft donor. The rearrangement joins TRBV2 to TRBJ2-7; TRBD2 is a possible D gene (6 bases). Here the CDR3 reads CASTPPGEPRYEQYF. CDR3 nucleotides: TGTGCCAGCACACCCCCGGGGGAGCCAAGATACGAGCAGTACTTC.